The present T cell receptor (beta chain) was sequenced within a study of molecular identifiers for immune sequencing clone quantification. Study information: Five aliquots were made in replicates from the RNA of around 18,000 or 91,000 naive CD8 cells, and four were sequenced.

Study-level results: Spiked Jurkat TCR RNA originating from one cell could reportedly be identified amid one million naive cells. Sharing of a barcode by identical TCR molecules could cause highly expanded clone sizes to be underestimated.

This CDR3 spans 14 amino acids. J was trimmed by 3 bases and V by 3 bases; bases with no gene match: 2. Looked up from germline, CDR1 is LNHNV and CDR2 is YYDKDF (reference sequence). TCRdb passed the PCR reads through MiXCR, listing each CDR3 protein once. Among thousands of distinct CDR3 sequences listed, roughly 18% were seen once. This clonotype is labeled as medium-sized (0.01 to 0.1%). Its specificity is not known. This clonotype was obtained from a human donor in good health. Some libraries in this study had Jurkat cell RNA spiked in. V gene TRBV15 combines with J gene TRBJ2-7, with 10 bases lining up with TRBD2. Sequenced material: naive CD8+ T cells from blood, with Jurkat cell RNA spiked in. Documented subset: FACS-sorted CD8+CD4-CCR7+CD45RA+ naive T cells. The CDR3 reads CATSSGTSDYEQYF. Written as DNA, the CDR3 is TGTGCCACCAGCAGCGGGACTAGCGACTACGAGCAGTACTTC.